This paragraph covers one T cell receptor (beta chain) sequence. The target antigen is unknown. The data were produced by immunoSEQ multiplex PCR, yet TCRdb's version contains in-frame clones alone and is incomplete. Of about 97,000 clones detected, more than 85% appear once; the ten largest clones hold 6.5% to 8%. These data originate in a study of T cell responses to AZD1222 COVID-19 vaccine. Study-wide results and caveats: Spike was spanned by vaccine-associated CD4 TCRs, which were dominant at 160-218 and 743-854.

This receptor was identified in an adult in good health. The sample in question was peripheral blood, obtained on day 0 of AZD1222 vaccination.

The CDR3 nucleotides read TGTGCCAGCGCAATCCAAAGGGATGGAAACACCATATATTTT. As protein: CASAIQRDGNTIYF. The chain joins TRBV2 to TRBJ1-3, with unresolved D. Looked up from germline, CDR1 is SNHLY and CDR2 is FYNNEI. CDR3 length: 14 residues. The V end lost 8 bases, the J end lost 3 bases, and 14 bases lay between the germline ends.